What follows are 16 T cell receptor beta chains derived from one specimen sequenced in a study of shared clonotypes between healthy human individuals. TCRdb keeps only in-frame clones here, not all; method: immunoSEQ multiplex PCR. The repertoire includes 2 million to 2.5 million clones, around 92% of them detected once, and 0.3% to 0.4% sits in the top ten. The sequencing input was naive CD4+ T cells from PBMCs. Subset noted: CD45RA+ positively selected. Receptors originate from a man between 18 and 35 years old in good health. Some clones in this sample may be carry-over from other donors' samples.

This rearrangement joins TRBV11-2 to TRBJ2-2; 7 positions match TRBD1. Germline V gives CDR1 SGHAT, CDR2 FQNNGV. The CDR3 covers 13 residues. CDR3 nucleotide sequence: TGTGCTACGGGACAGACTTACACCGGGGAGCTGTTTTTT. This gives the protein CATGQTYTGELFF.

The V call is TRBV6-6, the J call TRBJ2-1, with D perhaps matching TRBD2 (5 bases). Trimming removed 10 bases from V and 0 bases from J, with 13 bases in between. This CDR3 comprises 14 residues. Germline-derived CDR1 and CDR2 are MNHNY and SVGAGI (reference sequence). The CDR3 loop reads CAIRPAGSYNEQFF. CDR3 coding DNA: TGTGCCATACGACCGGCGGGCTCCTACAATGAGCAGTTCTTC.

This clone showed up just a few times. The chain joins TRBV6-6 to TRBJ1-5; D is undetermined. The V and J ends lost 2 bases and 4 bases respectively, with 9 bases between them. CDR3 length: 14 residues. CDR1 is MNHNY and CDR2 is SVGAGI in the germline V gene (reference sequence). The CDR3 DNA reads as TGTGCCAGCAGTTACCCGGAACGAAATCAGCCCCAGCATTTT. This translates into CASSYPERNQPQHF.

On this clone: Its ends do not fully match the called genes, so a read error is possible. The rearrangement uses TRBV5-1 and TRBJ2-2, with 9 nucleotides matching TRBD1. The CDR3 consists of 15 residues. Germline V gene lookup returns CDR1 SGHRS and CDR2 YFSETQ. In nucleotides, the CDR3 is TGCGCCAGCAGCTTGGGACAGGGGGTCACCGGGAAGCTGTTTTTT. Translating it yields CASSLGQGVTGKLFF.

The DNA of the CDR3 is TGTGCCAGCTCACCGGACGTAGGGGCGTACGGCTACACCTTC. Its protein product is CASSPDVGAYGYTF. The V gene is TRBV18, the J gene TRBJ1-2; perhaps TRBD1 as D (5 bases). The germline V and J ends were trimmed by 3 bases and 8 bases, with 16 bases remaining between them. The length of the CDR3 is 14 residues. Per the germline V gene, CDR1 is KGHSH and CDR2 is LQKENI.

This sequence joins TRBV6-5 and TRBJ2-3; D gene unclear. Between the trimmed V and J ends, which lost 6 bases and 6 bases, there was a span of 19 bases. CDR1 and CDR2 from the germline V gene are MNHEY and SVGAGI. The CDR3 sequence is 15 residues long. The CDR3 coding sequence is TGTGCCAGCAGAGGTCGATTCCCCCTTGGGGATACGCAGTATTTT. Amino acid sequence: CASRGRFPLGDTQYF.

The chain links TRBV18 to TRBJ1-3; unclear D gene. The length of the CDR3 is 14 residues. The germline V gene encodes CDR1 KGHSH and CDR2 LQKENI. V shed 6 bases and J shed 2 bases, with 11 bases lying between them. CDR3 coding DNA: TGTGCCAGCTCGGACTCAAGCCCTGGAAACACCATATATTTT. This codes for CASSDSSPGNTIYF.

The gene calls are TRBV7-6 and TRBJ2-1; perhaps D is TRBD1 or TRBD2 (5 bases each). Germline V CDR1 and CDR2: SGHVS, FNYEAQ. V gave up 3 bases and J gave up 4 bases, with 7 bases separating them. The CDR3 runs to 13 residues. The CDR3 DNA sequence: TGTGCCAGCAGCTTCGGGGCATACAATGAGCAGTTCTTC. Translation gives CASSFGAYNEQFF. The whole variable domain, filled in from reference TRBV7-6 and TRBJ2-1, reads GAGVSQSPRYKVTKRGQDVALRCDPISGHVSLYWYRQALGQGPEFLTYFNYEAQQDKSGLPNDRFSAERPEGSISTLTIQRTEQRDSAMYRCASSFGAYNEQFFGPGTRLTVL.

The chain employs TRBV29-1 and TRBJ2-2; D not resolved. Trimming removed 4 bases from V and 5 bases from J, with 14 bases in between. Per germline, CDR1 SQVTM and CDR2 ANQGSEA. The CDR3 spans 14 residues. The CDR3 sequence: CSVVMGLRTGELFF. CDR3 nucleotide sequence: TGCAGCGTTGTGATGGGGTTAAGGACCGGGGAGCTGTTTTTT.

With regard to this clone: Other DNA sequences in the same sample also yield this CDR3. The chain carries TRBV5-4 and TRBJ2-7; D not resolved. CDR1 SGHNT and CDR2 YYREEE come from the germline V gene (reference sequence). Between the trimmed V and J ends, which lost 0 bases and 6 bases, there was a span of 4 bases. The CDR3 has 11 amino acids. CDR3 coding DNA: TGTGCCAGCAGCTTGGGTGGCGAGCAGTACTTC. It codes for CASSLGGEQYF.

The chain uses TRBV5-1 and TRBJ1-1; TRBD1 aligns across 8 bases. Germline CDR1 SGHRS, CDR2 YFSETQ. V trimming: 4 bases; J trimming: 5 bases; junction bases outside the gene matches: 7. The CDR3 loop spans 14 amino acids. DNA of the CDR3: TGCGCCAGCAGCAGCGACAGGGGCGCGACTGAAGCTTTCTTT. As protein: CASSSDRGATEAFF.

This chain connects TRBV11-2 to TRBJ2-5; the D gene is possibly TRBD2 (6 bases). V lost 3 bases, J lost 4 bases, and 15 bases lay in between. CDR3 length equals 15 residues. Germline lookup yields CDR1 SGHAT and CDR2 FQNNGV. In DNA, the CDR3 is TGTGCCAGCAGCTTGGTGGAGGGATCGGCAGAGACCCAGTACTTC. Translation gives CASSLVEGSAETQYF.

Notes on this clone: The same CDR3 is also encoded by other DNA sequences in this sample. The V call is TRBV18, the J call TRBJ1-3, with D hard to call. Trimming took 0 bases from V and 0 from J, leaving 6 bases between them. CDR1 and CDR2 (germline): KGHSH, LQKENI. The CDR3 length is 15 residues. The CDR3 loop reads CASSPPGFSGNTIYF. The CDR3 region has the DNA TGTGCCAGCTCACCACCCGGTTTCTCTGGAAACACCATATATTTT. Supplemented by reference TRBV18 and TRBJ1-3, the full variable domain reads NAGVMQNPRHLVRRRGQEARLRCSPMKGHSHVYWYRQLPEEGLKFMVYLQKENIIDESGMPKERFSAEFPKEGPSILRIQQVVRGDSAAYFCASSPPGFSGNTIYFGEGSWLTVV.

V gene TRBV5-6 combines with J gene TRBJ1-2, with 9 nucleotides matching TRBD1. Germline trimming cut 4 bases from V and 4 bases from J; bases unmatched to any gene: 11. Germline lookup yields CDR1 SGHDT and CDR2 YYEEEE. The CDR3 extends over 16 amino acids. The CDR3 sequence is CASSPGVGQGVYGYTF. In DNA form, the CDR3 reads TGTGCCAGCAGCCCGGGTGTGGGACAGGGAGTCTATGGCTACACCTTC.

The CDR3 spells CASSVNQGAANEKLFF. The CDR3 nucleotides read TGTGCCAGCAGCGTAAACCAGGGCGCGGCTAATGAAAAACTGTTTTTT. V gene TRBV28 combines with J gene TRBJ1-4; perhaps TRBD1 as D (5 bases). CDR1 and CDR2 (germline): MDHEN, SYDVKM. Trimming pared 6 bases from V and 3 bases from J, leaving 17 bases between. There are 16 residues in the CDR3.

The chain links TRBV6-5 to TRBJ1-4; 9 nucleotides match TRBD1. CDR3 length equals 13 residues. V shed 8 bases, J shed 6 bases, and the junction held 4 bases outside the gene matches. Germline V gives CDR1 MNHEY, CDR2 SVGAGI. The CDR3 is CASGDRVDEKLFF. The CDR3 DNA follows: TGTGCCAGCGGGGACAGGGTGGATGAAAAACTGTTTTTT.